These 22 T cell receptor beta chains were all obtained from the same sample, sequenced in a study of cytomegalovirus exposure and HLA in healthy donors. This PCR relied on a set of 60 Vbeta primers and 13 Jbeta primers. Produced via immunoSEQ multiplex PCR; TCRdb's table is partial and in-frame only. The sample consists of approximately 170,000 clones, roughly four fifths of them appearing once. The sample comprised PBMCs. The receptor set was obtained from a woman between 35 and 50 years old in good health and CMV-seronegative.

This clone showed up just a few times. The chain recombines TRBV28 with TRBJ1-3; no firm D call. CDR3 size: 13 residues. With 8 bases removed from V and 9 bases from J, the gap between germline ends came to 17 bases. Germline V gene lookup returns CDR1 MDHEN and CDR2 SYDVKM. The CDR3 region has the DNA TGTGCCAGCCTCACCGGGGTCAGTGGCACCATATATTTT. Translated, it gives CASLTGVSGTIYF.

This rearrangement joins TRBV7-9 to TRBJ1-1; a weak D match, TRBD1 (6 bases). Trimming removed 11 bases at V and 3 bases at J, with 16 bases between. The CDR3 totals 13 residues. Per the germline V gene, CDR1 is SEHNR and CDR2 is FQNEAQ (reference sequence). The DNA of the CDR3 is TGTGCCCCCGGGACACCCGCCCACACTGAAGCTTTCTTT. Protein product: CAPGTPAHTEAFF.

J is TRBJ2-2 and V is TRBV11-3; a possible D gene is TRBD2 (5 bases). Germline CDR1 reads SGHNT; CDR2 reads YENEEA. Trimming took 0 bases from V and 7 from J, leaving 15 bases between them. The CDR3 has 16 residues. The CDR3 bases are TGTGCCAGCAGCTTAGACTACGGCGGGTGGAGCGGGGAGCTGTTTTTT. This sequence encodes CASSLDYGGWSGELFF.

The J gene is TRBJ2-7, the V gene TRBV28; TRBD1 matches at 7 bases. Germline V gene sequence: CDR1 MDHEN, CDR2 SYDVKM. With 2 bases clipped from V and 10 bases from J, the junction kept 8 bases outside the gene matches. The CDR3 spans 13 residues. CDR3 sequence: CASSLAGKGAQYF. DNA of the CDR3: TGTGCCAGCAGTTTAGCCGGGAAGGGGGCTCAGTACTTC.

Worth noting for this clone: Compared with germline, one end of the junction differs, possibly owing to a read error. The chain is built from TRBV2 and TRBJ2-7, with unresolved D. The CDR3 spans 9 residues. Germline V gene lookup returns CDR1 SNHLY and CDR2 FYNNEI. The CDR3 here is CASSEPPTF. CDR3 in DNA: TGTGCCAGCAGTGAACCCCCTACCTTC.

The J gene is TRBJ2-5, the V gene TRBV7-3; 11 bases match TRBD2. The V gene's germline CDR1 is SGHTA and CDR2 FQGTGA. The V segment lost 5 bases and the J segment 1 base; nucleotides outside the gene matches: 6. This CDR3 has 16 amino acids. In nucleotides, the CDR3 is TGTGCCAGCAGCAGCTCCGGGACTAGCGGCCAAGAGACCCAGTACTTC. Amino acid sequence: CASSSSGTSGQETQYF.

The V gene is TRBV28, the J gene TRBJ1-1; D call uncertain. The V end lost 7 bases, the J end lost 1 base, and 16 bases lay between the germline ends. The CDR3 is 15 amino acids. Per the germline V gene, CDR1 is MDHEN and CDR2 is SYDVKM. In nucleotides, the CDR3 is TGTGCCAGCACTGGGGAGGGCGACCAGAACACTGAAGCTTTCTTT. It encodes CASTGEGDQNTEAFF. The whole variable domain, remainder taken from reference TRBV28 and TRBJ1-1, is DVKVTQSSRYLVKRTGEKVFLECVQDMDHENMFWYRQDPGLGLRLIYFSYDVKMKEKGDIPEGYSVSREKKERFSLILESASTNQTSMYLCASTGEGDQNTEAFFGQGTRLTVV.

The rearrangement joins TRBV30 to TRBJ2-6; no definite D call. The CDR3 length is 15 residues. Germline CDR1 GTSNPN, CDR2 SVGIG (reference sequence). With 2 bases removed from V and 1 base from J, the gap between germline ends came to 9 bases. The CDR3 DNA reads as TGTGCCTGGAGTACTGGAGTATCTGGGGCCAACGTCCTGACTTTC. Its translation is CAWSTGVSGANVLTF.

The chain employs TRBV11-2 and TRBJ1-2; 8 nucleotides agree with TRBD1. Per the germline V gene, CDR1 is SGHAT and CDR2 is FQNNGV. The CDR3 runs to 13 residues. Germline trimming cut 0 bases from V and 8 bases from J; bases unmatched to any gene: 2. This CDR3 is CASSLDRGQGYTF. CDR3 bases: TGTGCCAGCAGCTTAGACAGGGGGCAGGGCTACACCTTC.

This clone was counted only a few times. The CDR3 DNA reads TGCGCCAGCAGCGAACCGGGACAGGAAGCTTTCTTT. Amino acids: CASSEPGQEAFF. This chain joins TRBV5-1 and TRBJ1-1, with 7 nucleotides matching TRBD1. Losses at the gene ends were 4 bases for V and 8 bases for J; bases not matched to a gene: 5. Germline V gene lookup returns CDR1 SGHRS and CDR2 YFSETQ. This CDR3 comprises 12 residues.

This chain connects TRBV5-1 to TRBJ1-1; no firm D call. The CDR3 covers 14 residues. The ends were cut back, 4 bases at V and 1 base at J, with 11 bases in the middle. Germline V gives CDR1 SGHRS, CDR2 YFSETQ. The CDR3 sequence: CASSPSAGNTEAFF. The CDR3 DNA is TGCGCCAGCAGCCCCTCGGCGGGGAACACTGAAGCTTTCTTT.

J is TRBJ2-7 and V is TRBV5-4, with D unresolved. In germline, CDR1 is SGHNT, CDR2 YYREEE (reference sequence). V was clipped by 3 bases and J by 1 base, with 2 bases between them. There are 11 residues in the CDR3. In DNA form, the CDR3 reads TGTGCCAGCAGCTCTTCCTACGAGCAGTACTTC. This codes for CASSSSYEQYF.

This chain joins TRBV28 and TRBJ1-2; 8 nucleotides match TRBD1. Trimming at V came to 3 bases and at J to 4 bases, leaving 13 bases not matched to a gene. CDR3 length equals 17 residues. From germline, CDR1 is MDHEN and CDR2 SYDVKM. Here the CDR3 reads CASSFSNAGGSGYGYTF. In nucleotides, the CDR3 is TGTGCCAGCAGTTTCTCCAACGCAGGGGGCTCGGGCTATGGCTACACCTTC.

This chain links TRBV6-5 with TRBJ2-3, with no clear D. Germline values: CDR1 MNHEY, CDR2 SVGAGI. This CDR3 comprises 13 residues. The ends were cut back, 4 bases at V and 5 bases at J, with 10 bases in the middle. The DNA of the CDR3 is TGTGCCAGCAGTTCCACTCTCGGAGATACGCAGTATTTT. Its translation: CASSSTLGDTQYF.

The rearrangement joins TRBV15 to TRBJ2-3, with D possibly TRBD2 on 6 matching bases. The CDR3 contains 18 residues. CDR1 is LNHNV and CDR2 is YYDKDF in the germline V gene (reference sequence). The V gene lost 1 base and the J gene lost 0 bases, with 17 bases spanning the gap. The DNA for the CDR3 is TGTGCCACCAGCAGAGGGTCCCTATTGGGGACTAGCACAGATACGCAGTATTTT. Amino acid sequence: CATSRGSLLGTSTDTQYF.

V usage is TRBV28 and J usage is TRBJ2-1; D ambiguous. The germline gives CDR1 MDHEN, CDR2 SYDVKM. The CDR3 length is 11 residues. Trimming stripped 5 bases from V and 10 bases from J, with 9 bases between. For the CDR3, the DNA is TGTGCCAGCAGTACCCCTAACGAGCAGTTCTTC. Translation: CASSTPNEQFF.

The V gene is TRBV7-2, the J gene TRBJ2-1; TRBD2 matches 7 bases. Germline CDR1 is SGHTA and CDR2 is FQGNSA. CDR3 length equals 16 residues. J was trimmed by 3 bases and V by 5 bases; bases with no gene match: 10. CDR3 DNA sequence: TGTGCCAGCAGCCAAAGAATTCGGGGGGACTACAATGAGCAGTTCTTC. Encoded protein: CASSQRIRGDYNEQFF. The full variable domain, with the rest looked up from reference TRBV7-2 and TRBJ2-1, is GAGVSQSPSNKVTEKGKDVELRCDPISGHTALYWYRQSLGQGLEFLIYFQGNSAPDKSGLPSDRFSAERTGGSVSTLTIQRTQQEDSAVYLCASSQRIRGDYNEQFFGPGTRLTVL.

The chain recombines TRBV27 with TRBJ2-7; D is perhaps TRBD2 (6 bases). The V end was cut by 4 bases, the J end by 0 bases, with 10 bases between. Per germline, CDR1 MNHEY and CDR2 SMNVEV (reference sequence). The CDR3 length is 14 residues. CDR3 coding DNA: TGTGCCAGCAGTTCGGGGGTTAGCTCCTACGAGCAGTACTTC. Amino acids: CASSSGVSSYEQYF.

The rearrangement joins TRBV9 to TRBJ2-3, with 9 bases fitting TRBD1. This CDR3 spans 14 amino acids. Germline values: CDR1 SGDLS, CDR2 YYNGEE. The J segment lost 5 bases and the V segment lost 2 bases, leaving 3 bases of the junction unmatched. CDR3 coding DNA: TGTGCCAGCAGCGTCCGGGACAGGGAAGATACGCAGTATTTT. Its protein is CASSVRDREDTQYF.

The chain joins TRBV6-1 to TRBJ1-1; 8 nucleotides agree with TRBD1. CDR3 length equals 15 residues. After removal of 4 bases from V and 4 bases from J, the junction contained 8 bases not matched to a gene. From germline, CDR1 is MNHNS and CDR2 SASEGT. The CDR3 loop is CASSVHPTGGTEAFF. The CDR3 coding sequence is TGTGCCAGCAGTGTGCACCCAACAGGGGGCACTGAAGCTTTCTTT.

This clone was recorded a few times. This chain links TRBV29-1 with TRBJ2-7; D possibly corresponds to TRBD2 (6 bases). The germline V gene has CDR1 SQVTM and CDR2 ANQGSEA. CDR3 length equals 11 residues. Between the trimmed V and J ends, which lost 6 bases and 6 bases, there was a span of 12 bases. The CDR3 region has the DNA TGCAGCGTCGCGGACTACTCCGAGCAGTACTTC. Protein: CSVADYSEQYF.

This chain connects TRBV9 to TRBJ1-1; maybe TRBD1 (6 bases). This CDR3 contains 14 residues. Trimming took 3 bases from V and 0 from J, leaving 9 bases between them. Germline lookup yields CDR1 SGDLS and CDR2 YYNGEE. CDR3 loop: CASSEDRMNTEAFF. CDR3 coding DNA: TGTGCCAGCAGCGAGGACAGAATGAACACTGAAGCTTTCTTT.